This is a list of T cell receptor beta chains from one sample in a study of blood T cells in healthy people across ages. One entry per CDR3 protein results from TCRdb running MiXCR on the 5' RACE reads. The data contain about 900,000 distinct CDR3 sequences, around two thirds of them singletons. Sequencing was performed on blood. Every receptor here comes from a man under 40 in good health. The CDR3 runs from the conserved cysteine through the conserved F or W. The order of the fields is CDR3 length, V gene, clone size, J gene, D gene, CDR3 DNA, CDR3 protein. The D gene is left open where the match is weak. Part of the rows lack a size; the others show once, few, many or a class for expanded clones.

>17|TRBV19|.|TRBJ2-1|TRBD2
TGTGCCAGTAGTATAATTTTACCGGGGGGGAACTACAATGAGCAGTTCTTC
CASSIILPGGNYNEQFF
>13|TRBV29-1|few|TRBJ1-4|TRBD1
TGCAGCGCCCAACAGGGGTCTAATGAAAAACTGTTTTTT
CSAQQGSNEKLFF
>11|TRBV7-2|.|TRBJ2-5|.
TGTGCCAGCAGCTCCCCGAGGACCCAGTACTTC
CASSSPRTQYF
>14|TRBV7-2|.|TRBJ2-7|TRBD1
TGTGCCAGCAGCCCAGACAGGGCCTATAACGAGCAGTACTTC
CASSPDRAYNEQYF
>11|TRBV12-3/TRBV12-4|.|TRBJ1-2|.
TGTGCCAGCAGTTATGGCAGCGGCTACACCTTC
CASSYGSGYTF
>15|TRBV19|.|TRBJ2-2|.
TGTGCCAGTAAGGTTGCCGGGACTAACACCGGGGAGCTGTTTTTT
CASKVAGTNTGELFF
>15|TRBV12-3/TRBV12-4|.|TRBJ2-7|TRBD1
TGTGCCAGCAGCCGAACCGGACAGGGGTACAATGAGCAGTACTTC
CASSRTGQGYNEQYF
>16|TRBV6-2/TRBV6-3|.|TRBJ2-7|.
TGTGCCAGCAGTTACCCAAGACAGGTGGAGCGCTGCGAGCAGTACTTC
CASSYPRQVERCEQYF
>15|TRBV6-2/TRBV6-3|.|TRBJ1-5|.
TGTGCCAGCAGTGACCGGGCCCACCGGGGTCAGCCCCAGCATTTT
CASSDRAHRGQPQHF
>17|TRBV4-3|.|TRBJ2-6|.
TGCGCCAGCAGCCAAGTTGGCTCGAGCTCTGGGGCCAACGTCCTGACTTTC
CASSQVGSSSGANVLTF
>12|TRBV6-5|.|TRBJ1-2|.
TGTGCCAGCAGTCGACGGGACATTGGCTACACCTTC
CASSRRDIGYTF
>16|TRBV7-2|few|TRBJ2-7|TRBD1
TGTGCCAGCAGCTTAGTTCGGGTCGCAGGGGGCTACGAGCAGTACTTC
CASSLVRVAGGYEQYF
>13|TRBV6-2/TRBV6-3|.|TRBJ2-5|.
TGTGCCAGCCGGCGTGGATCCCAAGAGACCCAGTACTTC
CASRRGSQETQYF
>13|TRBV2|.|TRBJ2-7|.
TGTGCCAGCCGGAGAGGGGCAGGTCGCGAGCAGTACTTC
CASRRGAGREQYF